This entry features one T cell receptor beta chain sequence. Its matching antigen is unknown. The sample originates from a study of cytomegalovirus exposure and HLA in healthy donors. Study-wide background: Researchers found that approximately 77% of over 350 genotyped donors fell within the Caucasian-associated ancestry cluster. General study points: A missense DCLRE1C variant was associated with V- and J-gene trimming of TCR beta chains in a later analysis, and an independent cohort replicated the association. Later, TCR association rates were found to vary by HLA locus, highest for DRB1 and lowest for HLA-C.

This CDR3 spans 14 amino acids. The V gene's germline CDR1 is SNHLY and CDR2 FYNNEI. The V gene end was trimmed by 4 bases and the J gene end by 3 bases; junction bases not matched to a gene: 2. The PCR used 60 Vbeta and 13 Jbeta primers. Assay: immunoSEQ multiplex PCR; the TCRdb copy retains only in-frame clones and omits some. The sample comprises some 120,000 clones, roughly 71% of which are singletons, and 5.8% rests with the top ten. The sequenced sample was PBMCs. The chain employs TRBV2 and TRBJ1-2; 10 nucleotides line up with TRBD1. This clonotype was sampled from a woman aged 45 to 65 in good health and CMV-seropositive. The CDR3 sequence: CASSAGQGHYGYTF. The CDR3 DNA is TGTGCCAGCAGTGCGGGACAGGGGCACTATGGCTACACCTTC.